This TCR beta chain originates from a study of control samples from healthy donors and cancer patients. This clone came up once. Sequencing was performed with immunoSEQ multiplex PCR; in TCRdb, only in-frame clones are kept and a portion is missing. Counted here are over 150,000 clones, around 94% occurring once; the ten biggest clones make up approximately 15%. Per the germline V gene, CDR1 is DFQATT and CDR2 is SNEGSKA (reference sequence). Trimming removed 3 bases from V and 2 bases from J, with 14 bases in between. CDR3 length equals 14 residues. The chain has TRBV20-1 and TRBJ2-7; no clear D gene. What was sequenced was PBMCs. The TCR was taken from a man between 60 and 75 years old with colorectal cancer. CDR3 in amino acids: CSASAPDGPYEQYF. CDR3 coding DNA: TGCAGTGCTAGTGCACCTGACGGACCCTACGAGCAGTACTTC.